What follows are 27 T cell receptor beta chains derived from one specimen sequenced in a study of type 1 regulatory T cells. No antigen is known for these receptors. From the reads, TCRdb called clonotypes with MiXCR, one entry per CDR3 protein. The data contain about 24,000 distinct CDR3 sequences, 72% of them singletons. The sequencing sample was made of cultured T cells, either the whole culture or a sorted T cell fraction (not recorded which). Stated subset: Tr1-enriched cell product generated in vitro against host alloantigens. These receptors were obtained from a human donor in good health.

J is TRBJ2-4 and V is TRBV11-2; tentatively, D is TRBD1 (5 bases). The CDR3 loop spans 15 amino acids. CDR1 is SGHAT, CDR2 FQNNGV, per germline. Between the trimmed V and J ends, which lost 0 bases and 1 base, there was a span of 7 bases. CDR3 amino acids: CASSLDQGAKNIQYF. The CDR3 region has the DNA TGTGCCAGCAGCTTAGACCAGGGTGCCAAAAACATTCAGTACTTC. Based on the CDR3 plus reference TRBV11-2 and TRBJ2-4, the full variable domain is EAGVAQSPRYKIIEKRQSVAFWCNPISGHATLYWYQQILGQGPKLLIQFQNNGVVDDSQLPKDRFSAERLKGVDSTLKIQPAKLEDSAVYLCASSLDQGAKNIQYFGAGTRLSVL.

The chain has TRBV7-8 and TRBJ2-3; tentative D call: TRBD2 (5 bases). V was pared by 1 base and J by 0 bases, with 14 bases between. The germline gives CDR1 SGHVS, CDR2 FQNEAQ. The CDR3 spans 17 residues. The CDR3 loop reads CASSLDGGGYSTDTQYF. The CDR3 bases are TGTGCCAGCAGCTTAGATGGAGGCGGGTATAGCACAGATACGCAGTATTTT. Complete variable domain (other parts from reference TRBV7-8 and TRBJ2-3): GAGVSQSPRYKVAKRGQDVALRCDPISGHVSLFWYQQALGQGPEFLTYFQNEAQLDKSGLPSDRFFAERPEGSVSTLKIQRTQQEDSAVYLCASSLDGGGYSTDTQYFGPGTRLTVL.

This clonotype has just a few counts. This chain joins TRBV11-3 and TRBJ2-1; TRBD2 agrees at 7 bases. There are 15 residues in the CDR3. Germline CDR1 is SGHNT and CDR2 is YENEEA. The V gene end was trimmed by 5 bases and the J gene end by 10 bases; junction bases not matched to a gene: 14. The CDR3 coding sequence is TGTGCCAGCAGCCACTCCGGGACTACCCGGGGGGAGCAGTTCTTC. Amino acids: CASSHSGTTRGEQFF.

The chain has TRBV27 and TRBJ1-3, with D possibly matching TRBD1 (5 bases). The CDR3 loop spans 16 amino acids. The V gene lost 3 bases and the J gene lost 0 bases, with 12 bases spanning the gap. CDR1 and CDR2 from the germline V gene are MNHEY and SMNVEV (reference sequence). CDR3 loop: CASSLGGRSSGNTIYF. Here the CDR3 DNA reads TGTGCCAGCAGTTTGGGGGGACGGTCCTCTGGAAACACCATATATTTT.

The chain links TRBV5-5 to TRBJ1-4; unclear D gene. V gave up 5 bases and J gave up 5 bases, with 19 bases separating them. The CDR3 sequence is 16 residues long. Per the germline V gene, CDR1 is SGHKS and CDR2 is YYEKEE (reference sequence). CDR3 coding DNA: TGTGCCAGCAGACGTGGCCGGGAAACCTCCAATGAAAAACTGTTTTTT. It encodes CASRRGRETSNEKLFF.

V and J are TRBV3-1 and TRBJ2-5; D tentatively reads TRBD1 or TRBD2 (5 bases each). The germline CDR1 and CDR2 sequences are LGHDT and YNNKEL (reference sequence). V lost 4 bases and J lost 3, with 18 bases in between. This CDR3 comprises 16 residues. DNA of the CDR3: TGTGCCAGCAGCCGCACGGGACGGGGCAATAAAGAGACCCAGTACTTC. Translation: CASSRTGRGNKETQYF.

The chain combines TRBV12-3 or TRBV12-4 with TRBJ2-7, with 9 positions matching TRBD1. Germline trimming cut 3 bases from V and 1 base from J; bases unmatched to any gene: 4. This CDR3 is built from 15 residues. CDR3 bases: TGTGCCAGCAGTTTTGGGGGGACAGGGTCCTACGAGCAGTACTTC. Its protein is CASSFGGTGSYEQYF.

Note on this clonotype: Mismatch with germline at one junction end may stem from a read error. V gene TRBV6-2 or TRBV6-3 combines with J gene TRBJ2-7, with D perhaps assigned TRBD1 or TRBD2 (5 bases each). Germline V gives CDR1 MNHEY, CDR2 SVGEGT. The CDR3 contains 12 residues. The CDR3 nucleotides are TGTGCCAGCACCTCTTTGGGACCGAGTTATTCCTTC. Its protein product is CASTSLGPSYSF.

This chain joins TRBV4-3 and TRBJ2-2; D is possibly TRBD2 (6 bases). V dropped 0 bases and J dropped 1 base, with 9 bases sitting between them. The CDR3 runs 16 residues. Germline V gene lookup returns CDR1 LGHNA and CDR2 YSLEER. The CDR3 loop reads CASSQDGGGNTGELFF. CDR3 nucleotides: TGCGCCAGCAGCCAAGATGGGGGAGGGAACACCGGGGAGCTGTTTTTT.

In this sample, this clonotype turned up once. V gene TRBV7-8 combines with J gene TRBJ2-3, with 12 positions matching TRBD2. The germline CDR1 and CDR2 sequences are SGHVS and FQNEAQ. This CDR3 contains 15 residues. V lost 0 bases to trimming and J lost 9 bases; unmatched junction nucleotides: 4. The CDR3 DNA reads TGTGCCAGCAGCTTAGCCCCTAGCGGGGGGGCAACGCAGTATTTT. It encodes CASSLAPSGGATQYF.

The CDR3: CASSFPGLAGSQKQYF. The CDR3 DNA reads TGTGCCAGCAGCTTCCCCGGACTAGCGGGGAGTCAAAAGCAGTACTTC. The chain has TRBV7-2 and TRBJ2-7, with 12 bases matching TRBD2. V was pared by 3 bases and J by 8 bases, with 11 bases of the junction left unmatched. Germline lookup yields CDR1 SGHTA and CDR2 FQGNSA. The CDR3 sequence is 16 residues long.

The chain is built from TRBV5-1 and TRBJ1-1; D call uncertain. CDR3 length: 15 amino acids. CDR1 and CDR2 (germline): SGHRS, YFSETQ. V gave up 4 bases and J gave up 0 bases, with 13 bases separating them. The DNA for the CDR3 is TGCGCCAGCAGCCCCGGAAGCCCAATGAACACTGAAGCTTTCTTT. Its protein is CASSPGSPMNTEAFF.

The chain uses TRBV4-1 and TRBJ2-2; D might be TRBD2 (6 bases). The CDR3 covers 15 residues. Germline V gives CDR1 MGHRA, CDR2 YSYEKL. Between the trimmed V and J ends, which lost 6 bases and 2 bases, there was a span of 13 bases. The DNA for the CDR3 is TGCGCCAGCAGTCCGCGGGAAGGTAACACCGGGGAGCTGTTTTTT. This sequence encodes CASSPREGNTGELFF.

This clonotype appeared once. V and J are TRBV5-1 and TRBJ2-2; 7 bases are a match to TRBD2. Trimming took 5 bases from V and 0 from J; bases not matched to a gene: 7. The CDR3 totals 16 residues. Germline V gene data show CDR1 as SGHRS and CDR2 as YFSETQ. The CDR3: CASRPRGDPNTGELFF. CDR3 nucleotides: TGCGCCAGCAGACCCCGGGGGGATCCGAACACCGGGGAGCTGTTTTTT.

This chain joins TRBV15 and TRBJ1-2; 8 bases map to TRBD1. Trimming cost V 0 bases and J 4 bases; bases outside gene matches: 4. The V gene's germline CDR1 is LNHNV and CDR2 YYDKDF (reference sequence). The CDR3 totals 15 residues. The CDR3 nucleotides read TGTGCCACCAGCAGAGACAGGGGGCGCGGCTATGGCTACACCTTC. Its translation is CATSRDRGRGYGYTF.

The V and J genes are TRBV7-2 and TRBJ2-1, with D maybe TRBD1 (6 bases). This CDR3 is built from 15 residues. The V gene lost 2 bases and the J gene lost 5 bases, with 13 bases spanning the gap. Germline values: CDR1 SGHTA, CDR2 FQGNSA. DNA of the CDR3: TGTGCCAGCAGCTTATCGCAGGGGCCCAACAATGAGCAGTTCTTC. Translation gives CASSLSQGPNNEQFF.

The gene calls are TRBV7-3 and TRBJ2-5, with 12 bases fitting TRBD2. This CDR3 is 18 amino acids long. V dropped 1 base and J dropped 4; count of bases not matched to a gene: 10. The germline CDR1 and CDR2 sequences are SGHTA and FQGTGA. In DNA form, the CDR3 reads TGTGCCAGCAGCTTAAAGGGCTCCGGACTAGCGGGGAGAGAGACCCAGTACTTC. Its translation: CASSLKGSGLAGRETQYF.

Here the CDR3 DNA reads TGTGCCAGCAGTGAACAGGTTGGATTCTATGGCTACACCTTC. This encodes CASSEQVGFYGYTF. This sequence joins TRBV6-1 and TRBJ1-2, with D unclear. The length of the CDR3 is 14 residues. V lost 2 bases and J lost 4, with 11 bases in between. Germline loops: CDR1 MNHNS, CDR2 SASEGT.

The CDR3 sequence is CASSFRVGGPIGPQETQYF. The CDR3 DNA reads TGTGCCAGCAGCTTCAGAGTGGGGGGGCCGATTGGGCCCCAAGAGACCCAGTACTTC. V gene TRBV7-2 combines with J gene TRBJ2-5, with D possibly TRBD2 on 7 matching bases. Trimming left V 3 bases short and J 1 base short, with 24 bases between. The germline V gene has CDR1 SGHTA and CDR2 FQGNSA. CDR3 length: 19 amino acids.

The chain links TRBV12-3 or TRBV12-4 to TRBJ2-3, with 8 positions matching TRBD2. The CDR3 contains 16 residues. V lost 6 bases and J lost 1; bases outside the gene matches: 9. The CDR3 nucleotides read TGTGCCAGCAGCAGCAGGCGGGGGGACCGCACAGATACGCAGTATTTT. It specifies CASSSRRGDRTDTQYF.

CDR3 protein: CASSDGQGLFQYF. Here the CDR3 DNA reads TGCGCCAGCAGCGACGGACAGGGGTTGTTCCAGTACTTC. V is TRBV5-1 and J is TRBJ2-5; 9 positions match TRBD1. V gave up 4 bases and J gave up 10 bases; unmatched junction bases: 8. The CDR3 sequence is 13 residues long. The germline gives CDR1 SGHRS, CDR2 YFSETQ.

The CDR3 sequence: CASSPGDGGNQPQHF. For the CDR3, the DNA is TGTGCCAGCAGCCCCGGGGACGGAGGAAATCAGCCCCAGCATTTT. The rearrangement uses TRBV6-1 and TRBJ1-5; D is possibly TRBD1 (5 bases). The CDR3 loop spans 15 amino acids. Germline lookup yields CDR1 MNHNS and CDR2 SASEGT. Trimming took 6 bases from V and 4 from J, leaving 16 bases between them.

The chain recombines TRBV30 with TRBJ2-7; 7 nucleotides agree with TRBD1. The V gene end was trimmed by 5 bases and the J gene end by 3 bases; junction bases not matched to a gene: 7. CDR1 is GTSNPN, CDR2 SVGIG, per germline (reference sequence). The CDR3 is 13 amino acids. CDR3 region: CAWGKGANYEQYF. CDR3 DNA: TGTGCCTGGGGAAAGGGGGCCAACTACGAGCAGTACTTC.

The chain couples TRBV6-5 to TRBJ2-7; 8 bases align to TRBD1. Germline V lookup: CDR1 MNHEY, CDR2 SVGAGI. Unmatched junction bases numbered 4, after V lost 0 bases and J lost 3 bases. The CDR3 consists of 15 residues. Here the CDR3 reads CASSYSSGQGYEQYF. CDR3 in DNA: TGTGCCAGCAGTTACTCGAGTGGACAGGGCTACGAGCAGTACTTC.

The chain combines TRBV5-1 with TRBJ1-5; D might be TRBD1 (5 bases). The CDR3 contains 17 residues. Looked up from germline, CDR1 is SGHRS and CDR2 is YFSETQ. V was clipped by 2 bases and J by 6 bases, with 21 bases between them. The CDR3 loop is CASSLLPGPGSGQPQHF. The DNA of the CDR3 is TGCGCCAGCAGCTTACTACCGGGCCCAGGGAGCGGTCAGCCCCAGCATTTT. Drawing the rest from reference TRBV5-1 and TRBJ1-5, the complete variable domain is KAGVTQTPRYLIKTRGQQVTLSCSPISGHRSVSWYQQTPGQGLQFLFEYFSETQRNKGNFPGRFSGRQFSNSRSEMNVSTLELGDSALYLCASSLLPGPGSGQPQHFGDGTRLSIL.

The genes are TRBV10-3 and TRBJ1-6; 7 bases match TRBD1. The junction had 3 bases not matched to a gene; V was cut back by 3 bases and J by 10 bases. CDR1 is ENHRY and CDR2 is SYGVKD in the germline V gene. The CDR3 contains 13 residues. CDR3 residues: CAISEIGGSPLHF. The CDR3 DNA reads TGTGCCATCAGTGAAATAGGGGGCTCACCCCTCCACTTT.

The chain carries TRBV7-2 and TRBJ2-5; the D call may be TRBD1 or TRBD2 (5 bases each). The CDR3 loop spans 13 amino acids. V gave up 5 bases and J gave up 4 bases, with 11 bases separating them. The germline CDR1 and CDR2 sequences are SGHTA and FQGNSA. CDR3 sequence reads: CASSVGVAETQYF. The CDR3 coding sequence is TGTGCCAGCAGCGTGGGGGTGGCAGAGACCCAGTACTTC.